This entry lists 9 T cell receptor beta chains sequenced from one sample in a study of T-cell reconstitution after alpha-beta-depleted transplantation in children. Library preparation (for TCRbeta) was performed with unique molecular identifiers. MiXCR, applied by TCRdb to the PCR reads, yields one record per CDR3 protein. The sample lists around 580,000 distinct CDR3 sequences, roughly 23% seen once, with 13% to 15% in the top ten. Specimen: PBMCs, mostly from graft donor cells, collected 360 days after TCRalphabeta/CD19-depleted stem cell transplant. All receptors come from a boy under two years old who had a stem cell transplant for acute myeloid leukemia, so the T cells may come from the graft donor.

This clonotype showed up many times. This chain uses TRBV4-1 with TRBJ2-3; 8 bases align to TRBD2. The CDR3 has 18 residues. V lost 4 bases and J lost 0; bases outside the gene matches: 12. Germline assignment: CDR1 MGHRA and CDR2 YSYEKL. CDR3 region: CASSRESPAGGSTDTQYF. The CDR3, as DNA: TGCGCCAGCAGCCGGGAGAGTCCTGCGGGGGGTAGCACAGATACGCAGTATTTT.

The CDR3: CASSLMEPRTDTQYF. DNA of the CDR3: TGTGCCAGCAGTTTGATGGAACCCCGGACAGATACGCAGTATTTT. This rearrangement joins TRBV12-3 or TRBV12-4 to TRBJ2-3; no definite D call. The CDR3 extends over 15 amino acids. Trimming removed 3 bases at V and 3 bases at J, with 13 bases between.

The V and J genes are TRBV5-5 and TRBJ1-6, with 8 bases identical to TRBD1. This CDR3 comprises 14 residues. With 4 bases clipped from V and 7 bases from J, the junction kept 4 bases outside the gene matches. The germline V gene has CDR1 SGHKS and CDR2 YYEKEE (reference sequence). CDR3 nucleotide sequence: TGTGCCAGCAGCCCGGGACAGGCAAATTCACCCCTCCACTTT. It specifies CASSPGQANSPLHF.

In regard to this clonotype: A much bigger clone sits one base away, suggesting this may be a read error. The genes are TRBV7-9 and TRBJ2-7, with 9 nucleotides matching TRBD1. From germline, CDR1 is SEHNR and CDR2 FQNEAQ (reference sequence). The CDR3 has 13 amino acids. The CDR3 bases are TGTGCCAGCAGTCGGGACAGGGAGAGAGAGCGGTACTTC. Translation gives CASSRDRERERYF.

This clonotype has a count of ten or more. The CDR3 nucleotides read TGTGCCAGCAGTGTGGGGGGCCCTTACAATGAGCAGTTCTTC. Translated: CASSVGGPYNEQFF. The chain couples TRBV2 to TRBJ2-1; D assignment may be TRBD1 or TRBD2 (6 bases each). CDR1 SNHLY and CDR2 FYNNEI come from the germline V gene. The ends were cut back, 4 bases at V and 4 bases at J, with 11 bases in the middle. The CDR3 is made up of 14 amino acids.

The chain is built from TRBV7-4 and TRBJ1-5; the D gene is possibly TRBD1 (5 bases). V shed 1 base and J shed 2 bases, with 12 bases lying between them. This CDR3 comprises 16 residues. In germline, CDR1 is SGHVT, CDR2 SQSDAQ. The CDR3 region is CASSLDYCRGNQPQHF. CDR3 in DNA: TGTGCCAGCAGCTTAGATTACTGCAGGGGCAATCAGCCCCAGCATTTT.

CDR3 in amino acids: CSGDRGYTQYF. The CDR3, as DNA: TGCAGCGGAGACAGGGGTTATACGCAGTATTTT. The chain recombines TRBV29-1 with TRBJ2-3; TRBD1 matches 8 bases. With 7 bases clipped from V and 7 bases from J, the junction kept 4 bases outside the gene matches. Looked up from germline, CDR1 is SQVTM and CDR2 is ANQGSEA. CDR3 length equals 11 residues.

This clonotype was detected only a few times. The chain recombines TRBV3-1 with TRBJ1-2; D unresolved. V shed 1 base and J shed 6 bases, with 9 bases lying between them. CDR3 length: 13 amino acids. Germline assignment: CDR1 LGHDT and CDR2 YNNKEL (reference sequence). CDR3 region: CASSQVQGNGYTF. For the CDR3, the DNA is TGTGCCAGCAGCCAAGTGCAAGGGAATGGCTACACCTTC.

V is TRBV7-2 and J is TRBJ2-5; D call uncertain. The CDR3 has 17 residues. Germline V gene sequence: CDR1 SGHTA, CDR2 FQGNSA. Deletions cut 3 bases from V and 2 bases from J, with 19 bases between. The CDR3 reads CASSFVGLWPGQETQYF. DNA for the CDR3: TGTGCCAGCAGCTTTGTGGGATTGTGGCCGGGTCAAGAGACCCAGTACTTC.